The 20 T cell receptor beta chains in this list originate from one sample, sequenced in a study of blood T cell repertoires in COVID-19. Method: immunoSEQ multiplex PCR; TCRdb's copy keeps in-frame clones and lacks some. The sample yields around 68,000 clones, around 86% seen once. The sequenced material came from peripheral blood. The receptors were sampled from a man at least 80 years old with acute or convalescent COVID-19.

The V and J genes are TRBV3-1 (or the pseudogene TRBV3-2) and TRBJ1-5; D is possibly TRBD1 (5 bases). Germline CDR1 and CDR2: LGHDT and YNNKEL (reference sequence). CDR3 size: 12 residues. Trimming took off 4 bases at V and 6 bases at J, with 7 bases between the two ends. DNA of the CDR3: TGTGCCAGCAGCCTAGGGGTTCAGCCCCAGCATTTT. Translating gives CASSLGVQPQHF.

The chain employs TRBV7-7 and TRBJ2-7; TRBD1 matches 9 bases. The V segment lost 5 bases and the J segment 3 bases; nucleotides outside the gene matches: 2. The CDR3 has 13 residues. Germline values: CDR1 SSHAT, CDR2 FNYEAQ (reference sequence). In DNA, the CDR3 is TGTGCCAGCAGCAAGGACAGGGGCTACGAGCAGTACTTC. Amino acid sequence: CASSKDRGYEQYF.

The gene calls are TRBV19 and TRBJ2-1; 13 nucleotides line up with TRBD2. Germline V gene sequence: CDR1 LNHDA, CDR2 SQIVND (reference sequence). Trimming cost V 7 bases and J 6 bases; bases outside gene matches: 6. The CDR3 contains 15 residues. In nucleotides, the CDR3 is TGTGCCAGTACCTCGGGACTAGCGGGATTCAATGAGCAGTTCTTC. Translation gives CASTSGLAGFNEQFF.

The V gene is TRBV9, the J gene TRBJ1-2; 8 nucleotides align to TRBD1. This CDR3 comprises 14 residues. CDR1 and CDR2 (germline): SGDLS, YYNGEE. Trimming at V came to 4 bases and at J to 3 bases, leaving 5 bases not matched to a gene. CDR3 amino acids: CASSLDRADYGYTF. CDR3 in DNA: TGTGCCAGCAGCCTGGACAGGGCGGACTATGGCTACACCTTC. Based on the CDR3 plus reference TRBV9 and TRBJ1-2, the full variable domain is DSGVTQTPKHLITATGQRVTLRCSPRSGDLSVYWYQQSLDQGLQFLIQYYNGEERAKGNILERFSAQQFPDLHSELNLSSLELGDSALYFCASSLDRADYGYTFGSGTRLTVV.

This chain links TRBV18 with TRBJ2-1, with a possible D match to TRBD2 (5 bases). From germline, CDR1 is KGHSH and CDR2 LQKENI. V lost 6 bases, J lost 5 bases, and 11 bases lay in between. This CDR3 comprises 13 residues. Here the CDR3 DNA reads TGTGCCAGCTCTCCAGGACTGCACAATGAGCAGTTCTTC. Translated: CASSPGLHNEQFF.

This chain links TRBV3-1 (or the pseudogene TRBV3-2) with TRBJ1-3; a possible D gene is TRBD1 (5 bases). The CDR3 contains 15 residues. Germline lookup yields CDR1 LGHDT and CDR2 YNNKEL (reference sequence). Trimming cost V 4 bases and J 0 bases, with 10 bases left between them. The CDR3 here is CASSLWGSSGNTIYF. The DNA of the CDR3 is TGTGCCAGCAGCCTGTGGGGCTCCTCTGGAAACACCATATATTTT.

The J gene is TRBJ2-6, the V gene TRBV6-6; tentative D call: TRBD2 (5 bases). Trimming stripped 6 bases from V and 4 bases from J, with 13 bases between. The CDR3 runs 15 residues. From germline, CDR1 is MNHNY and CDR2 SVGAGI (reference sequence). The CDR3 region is CASRGSGSGANVLTF. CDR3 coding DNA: TGTGCCAGCAGGGGGTCGGGATCCGGGGCCAACGTCCTGACTTTC.

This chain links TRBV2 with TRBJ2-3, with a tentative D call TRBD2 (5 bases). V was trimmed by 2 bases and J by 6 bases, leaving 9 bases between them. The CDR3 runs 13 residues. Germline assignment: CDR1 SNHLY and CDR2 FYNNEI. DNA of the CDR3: TGTGCCAGCAGTGAAACCTGGAGGGATACGCAGTATTTT. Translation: CASSETWRDTQYF.

CDR3 amino acids: CASSQGRSGRSGDTQYF. The CDR3 DNA sequence: TGCGCCAGCAGCCAAGGGAGATCAGGACGGTCGGGGGATACGCAGTATTTT. The V gene is TRBV4-3, the J gene TRBJ2-3, with D possibly TRBD2 on 5 matching bases. The CDR3 extends over 17 amino acids. Trimming shortened V by 1 base and J by 6 bases, and 20 bases separated the two germline ends. Germline V gives CDR1 LGHNA, CDR2 YSLEER.

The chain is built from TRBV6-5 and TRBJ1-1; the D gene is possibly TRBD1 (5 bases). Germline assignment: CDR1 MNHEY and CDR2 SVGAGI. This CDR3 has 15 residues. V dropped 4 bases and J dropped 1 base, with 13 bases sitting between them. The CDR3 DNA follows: TGTGCCAGCAGTTCCTGGGGGGGAGGGAACACTGAAGCTTTCTTT. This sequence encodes CASSSWGGGNTEAFF.

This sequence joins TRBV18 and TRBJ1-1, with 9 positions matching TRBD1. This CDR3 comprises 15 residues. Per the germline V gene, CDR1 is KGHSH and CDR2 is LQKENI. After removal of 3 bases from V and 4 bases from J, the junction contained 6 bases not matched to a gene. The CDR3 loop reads CASSPSTGGSTEAFF. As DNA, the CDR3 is TGTGCCAGCTCACCTTCGACAGGGGGGAGCACTGAAGCTTTCTTT.

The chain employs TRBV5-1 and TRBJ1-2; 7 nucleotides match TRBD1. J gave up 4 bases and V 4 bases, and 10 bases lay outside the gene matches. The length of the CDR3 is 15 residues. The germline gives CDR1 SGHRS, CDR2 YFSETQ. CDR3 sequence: CASSLGSGTAYGYTF. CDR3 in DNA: TGCGCCAGCAGCCTGGGGTCCGGGACAGCCTATGGCTACACCTTC.

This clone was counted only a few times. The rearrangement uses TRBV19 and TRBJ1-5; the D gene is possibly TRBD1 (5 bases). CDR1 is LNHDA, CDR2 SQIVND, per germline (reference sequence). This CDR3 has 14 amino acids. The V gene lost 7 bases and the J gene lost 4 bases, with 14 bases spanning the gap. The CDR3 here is CASKRGDINQPQHF. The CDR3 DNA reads TGTGCCAGTAAGCGGGGGGATATTAATCAGCCCCAGCATTTT. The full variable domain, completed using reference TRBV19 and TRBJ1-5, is DGGITQSPKYLFRKEGQNVTLSCEQNLNHDAMYWYRQDPGQGLRLIYYSQIVNDFQKGDIAEGYSVSREKKESFPLTVTSAQKNPTAFYLCASKRGDINQPQHFGDGTRLSIL.

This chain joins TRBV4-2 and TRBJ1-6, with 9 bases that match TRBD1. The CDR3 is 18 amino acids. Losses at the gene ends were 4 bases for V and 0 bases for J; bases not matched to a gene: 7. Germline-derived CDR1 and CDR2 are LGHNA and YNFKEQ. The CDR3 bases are TGTGCCAGCAGCCCACGGACAGGGGCTAGCTCCTATAATTCACCCCTCCACTTT. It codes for CASSPRTGASSYNSPLHF.

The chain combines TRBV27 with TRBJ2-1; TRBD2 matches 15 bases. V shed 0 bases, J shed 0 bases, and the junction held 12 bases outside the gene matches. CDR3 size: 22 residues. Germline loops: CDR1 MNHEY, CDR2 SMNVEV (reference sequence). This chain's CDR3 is CASSLSASWTSGRASSYNEQFF. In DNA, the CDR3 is TGTGCCAGCAGTTTATCGGCGTCGTGGACTAGCGGGAGGGCGAGCTCCTACAATGAGCAGTTCTTC.

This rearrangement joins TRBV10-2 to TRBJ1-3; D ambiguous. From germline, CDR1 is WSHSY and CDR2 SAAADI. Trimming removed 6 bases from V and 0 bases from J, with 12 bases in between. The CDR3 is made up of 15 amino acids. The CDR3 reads CASSVTATSGNTIYF. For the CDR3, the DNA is TGCGCCAGCAGCGTGACTGCGACCTCTGGAAACACCATATATTTT.

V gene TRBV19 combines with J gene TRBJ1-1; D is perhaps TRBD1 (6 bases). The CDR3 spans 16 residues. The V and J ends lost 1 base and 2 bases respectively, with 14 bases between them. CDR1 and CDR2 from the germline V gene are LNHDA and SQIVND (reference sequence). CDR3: CASSIVPRDTNTEAFF. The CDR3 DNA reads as TGTGCCAGTAGTATAGTCCCCCGGGACACCAACACTGAAGCTTTCTTT. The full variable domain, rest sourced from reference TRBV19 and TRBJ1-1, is DGGITQSPKYLFRKEGQNVTLSCEQNLNHDAMYWYRQDPGQGLRLIYYSQIVNDFQKGDIAEGYSVSREKKESFPLTVTSAQKNPTAFYLCASSIVPRDTNTEAFFGQGTRLTVV.

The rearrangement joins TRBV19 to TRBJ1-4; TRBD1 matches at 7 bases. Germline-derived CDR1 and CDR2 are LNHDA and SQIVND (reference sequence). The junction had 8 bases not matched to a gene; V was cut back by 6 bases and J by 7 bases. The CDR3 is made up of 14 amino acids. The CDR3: CASSRQGGSEKLFF. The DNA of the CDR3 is TGTGCCAGTAGCAGACAGGGTGGAAGTGAAAAACTGTTTTTT.

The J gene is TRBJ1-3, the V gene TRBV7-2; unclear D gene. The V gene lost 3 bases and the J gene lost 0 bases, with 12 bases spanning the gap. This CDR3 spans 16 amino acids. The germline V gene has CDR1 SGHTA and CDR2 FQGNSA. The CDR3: CASSLNHISSGNTIYF. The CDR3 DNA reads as TGTGCCAGCAGCTTGAATCACATAAGCTCTGGAAACACCATATATTTT.

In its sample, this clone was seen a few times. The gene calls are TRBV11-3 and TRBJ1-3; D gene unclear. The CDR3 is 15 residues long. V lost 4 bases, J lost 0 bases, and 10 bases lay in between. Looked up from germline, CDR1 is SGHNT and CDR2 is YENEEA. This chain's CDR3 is CASSSAGFSGNTIYF. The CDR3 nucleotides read TGTGCCAGCAGCTCGGCAGGTTTCTCTGGAAACACCATATATTTT.